This T cell receptor (beta chain) was recorded in a study of radiotherapy plus CTLA-4 blockade in lung cancer. Repertoires were generated with immunoSEQ multiplex PCR, while TCRdb's copy carries only in-frame clones and drops some. The sample consists of tens of thousands of clones, 70% to 80% of them appearing once. Germline CDR1 and CDR2: MGHRA and YSYEKL. Trimming cost V 2 bases and J 9 bases; bases outside gene matches: 6. This CDR3 is built from 14 residues. This clone turned up a few times. Its antigen remains unidentified. Study results and caveats: Radiotherapy plus ipilimumab was followed by expansion in blood of tumor-derived TCR clones.

The V call is TRBV4-1, the J call TRBJ2-1; 8 bases match TRBD1. This TCR derives from a human donor with non-small cell lung cancer who had a partial response to radiotherapy plus ipilimumab. The source was peripheral blood, collected from a patient treated with radiotherapy plus ipilimumab. In nucleotides, the CDR3 is TGCGCCAGCAGCCAAATGTCCAGGGGGCTTGAGCAGTTCTTC. Translating gives CASSQMSRGLEQFF.